The rows below give T cell receptor beta chains drawn from one sample of a study of T-cell reconstitution after alpha-beta-depleted transplantation in children. In TCRdb, the PCR reads were re-called with MiXCR into one record per CDR3 protein. The sample shows nearly 550,000 distinct CDR3 sequences, around 17% of them seen only once. The sample here was PBMCs from the stem cell graft donor, taken from the stem cell graft. Receptors originate from a human donor who donated a stem cell graft to a child with acute lymphoblastic leukemia. CDR3s include the opening cysteine and the closing phenylalanine or tryptophan. D genes are given only for firm matches. Clone size, where shown, is once, few, many, or a class for clones that have expanded.

D gene	V gene	clone size	J gene	CDR3 length	CDR3 DNA	CDR3 protein
NA	TRBV20-1	few	TRBJ2-6	13	TGCAGCTCCCGTGAGTCTGGGGCCAACGTCCTGACTTTC	CSSRESGANVLTF
NA	TRBV5-1	few	TRBJ2-7	15	TGCGCCAGCAGCGCAAGACAGAAAACTTCCTACGAGCAGTACTTC	CASSARQKTSYEQYF
TRBD2	TRBV7-3	few	TRBJ2-3	13	TGTGCCAGCAGCCCCGGACTAGCGGGAAAGCAGTATTTT	CASSPGLAGKQYF
NA	TRBV29-1	many	TRBJ2-1	12	TGCAGCGTTGAACTAGTTTACAATGAGCAGTTCTTC	CSVELVYNEQFF
TRBD2	TRBV20-1	NA	TRBJ2-1	16	TGCAGTGCCCCAACTCCGGCTAGCGGGAATATTAATGAGCAGTTCTTC	CSAPTPASGNINEQFF
NA	TRBV5-1	few	TRBJ1-1	15	TGCGCCAGCAGCTTGGGTTGGGGGGCGAACACTGAAGCTTTCTTT	CASSLGWGANTEAFF
NA	TRBV7-9	NA	TRBJ1-5	12	TGTGCCAGCAGCTCAGGGGCCCAGCCCCAGCATTTT	CASSSGAQPQHF
TRBD1	TRBV10-2	NA	TRBJ1-4	12	TGCGCCAGCGGGACAGGGGGTGAAAAACTGTTTTTT	CASGTGGEKLFF
NA	TRBV9	NA	TRBJ2-5	15	TGTGCCAGCAGCGTAGCTTTACCCGGGTTGGAGACCCAGTACTTC	CASSVALPGLETQYF
NA	TRBV12-3/TRBV12-4	NA	TRBJ2-5	13	TGTGCCAGCAGTTTACTGGGGCGAGAGACCCAGTACTTC	CASSLLGRETQYF
TRBD1	TRBV29-1	NA	TRBJ2-5	12	TGCAGCGTTGACGACAGGGGGGAGACCCAGTACTTC	CSVDDRGETQYF
NA	TRBV20-1	NA	TRBJ2-3	15	TGCAGTGCTAGATCCGGGAGCCTCTATGCAGATACGCAGTATTTT	CSARSGSLYADTQYF
TRBD2	TRBV15	few	TRBJ2-7	15	TGTGCCACCAGCAGAGGGACTAGCGGGAGCGACGAGCAGTACTTC	CATSRGTSGSDEQYF
NA	TRBV10-3	few	TRBJ1-6	13	TGTGCCATCAGTGAGACAGGGAGCTCACCCCTCCACTTT	CAISETGSSPLHF
NA	TRBV27	NA	TRBJ1-2	14	TGTGCCAGCGGCAAAATAGGGGGTATCTATGGCTACACCTTC	CASGKIGGIYGYTF
NA	TRBV11-2	NA	TRBJ2-1	15	TGTGCCAGCAGCTTGGACACTGACTCCTACAATGAGCAGTTCTTC	CASSLDTDSYNEQFF
TRBD2	TRBV15	few	TRBJ2-2	16	TGTGCCACCAGCAGCGCCGGGACTAGTGGGGACCGGGAGCTGTTTTTT	CATSSAGTSGDRELFF
NA	TRBV5-1	few	TRBJ2-3	15	TGCGCCAGCAGCCCCCGGACGGATGGCACAGATACGCAGTATTTT	CASSPRTDGTDTQYF
NA	TRBV7-8	NA	TRBJ1-1	13	TGTGCCAGCAGCTCACAAGGACGGAGCGAAGCTTTCTTT	CASSSQGRSEAFF
TRBD2	TRBV7-3	NA	TRBJ2-1	14	TGTGCCAGCAGCCAGGGACTAGCTTGGAATGAGCAGTTCTTC	CASSQGLAWNEQFF
NA	TRBV5-5	NA	TRBJ2-7	14	TGTGCCAGCAGCTTGGCCAACAGGGTGCGTGAGCAGTACTTC	CASSLANRVREQYF
TRBD1	TRBV10-2	NA	TRBJ2-4	15	TGCGCCAGCAGCGCCGGGACAGGGTCGGAAAACATTCAGTACTTC	CASSAGTGSENIQYF
NA	TRBV21-1	few	TRBJ2-7	14	TGTGCCAGCAGGACAGACGGTCCCCCCTACGAGCAGTACTTC	CASRTDGPPYEQYF
TRBD2	TRBV6-5	many	TRBJ2-3	15	TGTGCCAGCAGTTATAGCGGGCGCGGCACAGATACGCAGTATTTT	CASSYSGRGTDTQYF
NA	TRBV7-9	NA	TRBJ1-5	16	TGTGCCAGCAGCTTAGAGATCGGGAGCTCGGATCAGCCCCAGCATTTT	CASSLEIGSSDQPQHF
NA	TRBV18	NA	TRBJ2-7	15	TGTGCCAGCTCACCAGAGGACTCGTTGCCCTACGAGCAGTACTTC	CASSPEDSLPYEQYF
NA	TRBV7-8	NA	TRBJ2-7	13	TGTGCCAGCACAGGAGACAGTACCTACGAGCAGTACTTC	CASTGDSTYEQYF